This TCR beta chain was recovered during a study of breast tumors, draining lymph nodes, adjacent tissues. TCRdb re-called the multiplex PCR reads with MiXCR, one entry per CDR3 protein. The sample lists 120,000 or so distinct CDR3 sequences; 20% were seen once. The V end lost 2 bases, the J end lost 6 bases, and 15 bases lay between the germline ends. The CDR3 has 16 residues. Per germline, CDR1 SGHRS and CDR2 YFSETQ. Ten or more counts support this clonotype. Antigen unknown. Breast cancer patients provided tissue from their axillary draining lymph nodes. Study outcomes and limitations: Compared with basal-like, luminal-like tumors shared significantly more repertoire with nontumor tissue. Tumors had less TCR diversity than lymph nodes, more than nontumor tissue. The data were judged consistent with most tumor T cells coming from lymph node and expanding in tumor. That most tumor T cells come from lymph nodes remained unproven.

This TCR was recovered from a female donor with breast cancer. Some clones in this sample may be carry-over from other donors' samples. The material sequenced was axillary lymph node tissue. The V and J genes are TRBV5-1 and TRBJ2-6; no firm D call. The CDR3 sequence is CASSFLPRTKANVLTF. The CDR3 DNA reads TGCGCCAGCAGCTTCCTCCCCAGGACGAAGGCCAACGTCCTGACTTTC. Using reference TRBV5-1 and TRBJ2-6 for the parts outside the CDR3, the full variable domain is KAGVTQTPRYLIKTRGQQVTLSCSPISGHRSVSWYQQTPGQGLQFLFEYFSETQRNKGNFPGRFSGRQFSNSRSEMNVSTLELGDSALYLCASSFLPRTKANVLTFGAGSRLTVL.